The 17 T cell receptor beta chains below all came from one sample that was sequenced in a study of T cells in Graves' hyperthyroidism and ophthalmopathy. TCR beta CDR3 regions were amplified from RNA. The HTBI primer set served for first-round RT-PCR of the TCR CDR3. TCRdb analysed the multiplex PCR reads with MiXCR anew, one entry per CDR3 protein. The table has over 650,000 distinct CDR3 sequences, over 40% seen once. The specimen was peripheral blood or thyroid tissue (not recorded which). The receptors were gathered from an adult man with Graves' disease, either hyperthyroidism or ophthalmopathy (not recorded which).

This clonotype was counted a few times. CDR3 nucleotide sequence: TGTGCCAGCAGCTTAGAGCGACCTTCTAGAACACTCGCAGCTTTCTTT. Its translation: CASSLERPSRTLAAFF. The V gene is TRBV7-9, the J gene TRBJ1-1; D remains ambiguous. The germline CDR1 and CDR2 sequences are SEHNR and FQNEAQ (reference sequence). This CDR3 comprises 16 residues. The V end was cut by 1 base, the J end by 10 bases, with 22 bases between. Together with reference TRBV7-9 and TRBJ1-1, the CDR3 gives the full variable domain: DTGVSQNPRHKITKRGQNVTFRCDPISEHNRLYWYRQTLGQGPEFLTYFQNEAQLEKSRLLSDRFSAERPKGSFSTLEIQRTEQGDSAMYLCASSLERPSRTLAAFFGQGTRLTVV.

This chain links TRBV7-8 with TRBJ1-3, with D hard to call. The CDR3 is 13 amino acids. Germline CDR1 and CDR2: SGHVS and FQNEAQ. Trimming took 6 bases from V and 7 from J, leaving 13 bases between them. CDR3 in amino acids: CASRTVGMNTIYF. In DNA, the CDR3 is TGTGCCAGCAGGACCGTTGGGATGAACACCATATATTTT.

This clonotype has a handful of counts. It may be a read error: a sequence one base away is much more abundant. For the CDR3, the DNA is TGTGCCACCAGCGGAGACAAGGGAAACTACGAGCAGTACTTC. It specifies CATSGDKGNYEQYF. This sequence joins TRBV15 and TRBJ2-7; D is unresolved. From germline, CDR1 is LNHNV and CDR2 YYDKDF (reference sequence). The CDR3 runs to 14 residues.

The chain employs TRBV7-2 and TRBJ1-6, with D hard to call. The CDR3 has 14 amino acids. CDR1 is SGHTA, CDR2 FQGNSA, per germline. V gave up 2 bases and J gave up 2 bases, with 4 bases separating them. As DNA, the CDR3 is TGTGCCAGCAGCTTATATCCCTATAATTCACCCCTCCACTTT. Encoded protein: CASSLYPYNSPLHF.

The V gene is TRBV7-8, the J gene TRBJ2-7, with 10 bases matching TRBD1. CDR3 length equals 15 residues. Germline V gene lookup returns CDR1 SGHVS and CDR2 FQNEAQ. Trimming at V came to 11 bases and at J to 2 bases, leaving 12 bases not matched to a gene. CDR3 coding DNA: TGTGCCTGTCTCCCCCGGGACAGGGGAACCTACGAGCAGTACTTC. Amino acid sequence: CACLPRDRGTYEQYF.

This clonotype was observed a handful of times. The chain is built from TRBV7-9 and TRBJ1-5, with D perhaps matching TRBD1 (6 bases). Per germline, CDR1 SEHNR and CDR2 FQNEAQ (reference sequence). Trimming stripped 5 bases from V and 5 bases from J, with 10 bases between. CDR3 length equals 13 residues. CDR3: CASSPGQYQPQHF. As DNA, the CDR3 is TGTGCCAGCAGCCCGGGACAATATCAGCCCCAGCATTTT.

Only a few counts were recorded for this clonotype. The chain is built from TRBV7-3 and TRBJ1-1, with 7 positions matching TRBD1. With V trimmed by 5 bases and J by 4 bases, 10 bases remained unmatched. From germline, CDR1 is SGHTA and CDR2 FQGTGA. The CDR3 sequence is 15 residues long. DNA for the CDR3: TGTGCCAGCAGCAGGACAGGAGGAGGGGGCACTGAAGCTTTCTTT. This sequence encodes CASSRTGGGGTEAFF.

The chain joins TRBV9 to TRBJ1-2; D possibly corresponds to TRBD1 (5 bases). The CDR3 has 15 amino acids. Per germline, CDR1 SGDLS and CDR2 YYNGEE. Trimming shortened V by 4 bases and J by 5 bases, and 18 bases separated the two germline ends. In DNA form, the CDR3 reads TGTGCCAGCAGCCCCCCCCAGGGACCGAGATATGGCTACACCTTC. It specifies CASSPPQGPRYGYTF.

This clonotype was picked up a small number of times. The chain links TRBV7-8 to TRBJ2-6; possibly TRBD2 for D (5 bases). The CDR3 length is 16 residues. Germline V CDR1 and CDR2: SGHVS, FQNEAQ. V was trimmed by 2 bases and J by 1 base, leaving 9 bases between them. The CDR3 DNA reads TGTGCCAGCAGCTTAACTCGGGGATCTGGGGCCAACGTCCTGACTTTC. Translation: CASSLTRGSGANVLTF. The full variable domain, its missing parts supplied by reference TRBV7-8 and TRBJ2-6, is GAGVSQSPRYKVAKRGQDVALRCDPISGHVSLFWYQQALGQGPEFLTYFQNEAQLDKSGLPSDRFFAERPEGSVSTLKIQRTQQEDSAVYLCASSLTRGSGANVLTFGAGSRLTVL.

This clonotype was seen ten or more times. The V and J genes are TRBV7-9 and TRBJ2-7, with 8 positions matching TRBD1. Germline V gene lookup returns CDR1 SEHNR and CDR2 FQNEAQ (reference sequence). The CDR3 extends over 15 amino acids. V lost 5 bases, J lost 0 bases, and 6 bases stayed unmatched. CDR3 residues: CASSQEGQGSYEQYF. DNA of the CDR3: TGTGCCAGCAGCCAGGAAGGACAGGGCTCCTACGAGCAGTACTTC.

This clonotype was counted a few times. The CDR3 sequence: CASSIKQGRLYTEAFF. The CDR3 nucleotides read TGTGCCAGTAGTATAAAACAGGGAAGATTGTACACTGAAGCTTTCTTT. V and J are TRBV19 and TRBJ1-1; a possible D gene is TRBD1 (6 bases). Trimming shortened V by 2 bases and J by 3 bases, and 16 bases separated the two germline ends. The CDR3 spans 16 residues. CDR1 and CDR2 from the germline V gene are LNHDA and SQIVND (reference sequence). Looking up the rest from reference TRBV19 and TRBJ1-1 gives the full variable domain: DGGITQSPKYLFRKEGQNVTLSCEQNLNHDAMYWYRQDPGQGLRLIYYSQIVNDFQKGDIAEGYSVSREKKESFPLTVTSAQKNPTAFYLCASSIKQGRLYTEAFFGQGTRLTVV.

This clonotype was observed a few times. The V gene is TRBV12-5, the J gene TRBJ1-1; maybe TRBD1 (5 bases). The CDR3 runs 15 residues. Per the germline V gene, CDR1 is LGHNT and CDR2 is FRNRAP. V gave up 0 bases and J gave up 4 bases, with 12 bases separating them. The CDR3 region has the DNA TGTGCTAGTGGTTTGGTACCACCCCAGGGCACTGAAGCTTTCTTT. Encoded protein: CASGLVPPQGTEAFF.

V is TRBV20-1 and J is TRBJ2-7; TRBD2 aligns across 10 bases. The CDR3 totals 18 residues. The V segment lost 5 bases and the J segment 3 bases; nucleotides outside the gene matches: 19. Germline lookup yields CDR1 DFQATT and CDR2 SNEGSKA (reference sequence). CDR3 coding DNA: TGCAGTGCTCCTCTCCCCCGGGTAAGGGCTAGCGGGAGCTACGAGCAGTACTTC. Encoded protein: CSAPLPRVRASGSYEQYF.

The chain links TRBV7-9 to TRBJ1-1, with TRBD1 matching over 10 bases. The V gene end was trimmed by 4 bases and the J gene end by 6 bases; junction bases not matched to a gene: 11. This CDR3 spans 16 amino acids. Germline V gene sequence: CDR1 SEHNR, CDR2 FQNEAQ (reference sequence). CDR3 sequence (DNA): TGTGCCAGCAGCTCGATCCCGGGACAGGGGCGGTCTGAAGCTTTCTTT. Translation: CASSSIPGQGRSEAFF.

J is TRBJ1-1 and V is TRBV20-1; D is unresolved. This CDR3 has 16 amino acids. Germline CDR1 is DFQATT and CDR2 is SNEGSKA (reference sequence). The germline V and J ends were trimmed by 1 base and 6 bases, with 21 bases remaining between them. The CDR3 here is CSARGRFGPGKAEAFF. In DNA form, the CDR3 reads TGCAGTGCTAGAGGTCGGTTCGGTCCCGGGAAGGCTGAAGCTTTCTTT.

This clonotype was observed at least ten times. V is TRBV7-9 and J is TRBJ2-5; D remains ambiguous. This CDR3 is built from 13 residues. Germline lookup yields CDR1 SEHNR and CDR2 FQNEAQ (reference sequence). With 4 bases removed from V and 5 bases from J, the gap between germline ends came to 11 bases. This CDR3 is CASSSGFRETQYF. CDR3 DNA sequence: TGTGCCAGCAGCTCCGGTTTTAGGGAGACCCAGTACTTC.

Comments on this clonotype: A much larger clone is a single base away; this may be a read error. V gene TRBV10-3 combines with J gene TRBJ1-2; D gene unclear. The CDR3 is made up of 13 amino acids. Germline V gives CDR1 ENHRY, CDR2 SYGVKD. The V gene lost 4 bases and the J gene lost 4 bases, with 10 bases spanning the gap. For the CDR3, the DNA is TGTGCCATCAGTGTAAACCGAGCCTATGGCTACACCTTC. Its protein product is CAISVNRAYGYTF.